This T cell receptor beta chain was captured by sequencing in a study of blood T cells in healthy people across ages. Primed by a sample-barcoded 5' primer and a J-beta primer mix, a second PCR proceeded for about 6 to 12 cycles. One entry per CDR3 protein, called by TCRdb with MiXCR from the 5' RACE reads. The table lists 450,000 to 700,000 distinct CDR3 sequences, 25% to 30% of them singletons. Whole-study findings and limits: Researchers said unsorted PBMCs prevented a conclusive naive versus antigen-experienced comparison. No one knew whether donors had CMV, which possibly confounded expanded clonotype changes.

The CDR3 runs to 14 residues. The V end was cut by 9 bases, the J end by 0 bases, with 15 bases between. Germline V gene sequence: CDR1 ENHRY, CDR2 SYGVKD. Caucasian individuals from Russia who were healthy and aged 6 to 90 acted as donors. For every donor, a draw yielded around 10 milliliters of peripheral blood. Regarding this clonotype: The antigen is unknown.

The specimen sequenced was blood. The V gene is TRBV10-3, the J gene TRBJ2-7; D is perhaps TRBD1 (6 bases). This receptor was obtained from a woman aged 70-85 years in good health. The CDR3 is CAIRWDTYSYEQYF. In DNA, the CDR3 is TGTGCCATTAGATGGGACACATACTCCTACGAGCAGTACTTC.